The 31 T cell receptor beta chains listed next were all sequenced from one sample in a study of cytomegalovirus exposure and HLA in healthy donors. Amplification used 60 Vbeta primers and 13 Jbeta primers. TCRdb's copy holds only in-frame clones and misses some; the assay was immunoSEQ multiplex PCR. This table holds roughly 120,000 clones, 65% to 80% found once. Sequencing used PBMCs. The origin of the receptors is a woman aged 60 to 75 in good health and CMV-seropositive.

The V gene is TRBV18, the J gene TRBJ2-7; a possible D gene is TRBD2 (5 bases). The CDR3 contains 14 residues. With 2 bases removed from V and 2 bases from J, the gap between germline ends came to 10 bases. Per germline, CDR1 KGHSH and CDR2 LQKENI. CDR3 bases: TGTGCCAGCTCACCATCGACTACAACCTACGAGCAGTACTTC. Translating it yields CASSPSTTTYEQYF.

The V and J genes are TRBV4-1 and TRBJ2-4, with D possibly matching TRBD1 (6 bases). The CDR3 covers 18 residues. The germline gives CDR1 MGHRA, CDR2 YSYEKL. V was shortened by 0 bases and J by 1 base, with 16 bases between the two germline ends. The CDR3 sequence is CASSQDRGRMGAKNIQYF. The CDR3 nucleotides are TGCGCCAGCAGCCAAGACAGGGGAAGGATGGGGGCCAAAAACATTCAGTACTTC.

The chain joins TRBV7-2 to TRBJ2-1; 8 nucleotides agree with TRBD1. Per germline, CDR1 SGHTA and CDR2 FQGNSA. The CDR3 is 14 amino acids. V dropped 3 bases and J dropped 6; count of bases not matched to a gene: 4. The CDR3 loop is CASSFRTGTNEQFF. The DNA of the CDR3 is TGTGCCAGCAGCTTCAGGACAGGGACCAATGAGCAGTTCTTC.

The chain joins TRBV12-5 to TRBJ2-7; 7 bases align to TRBD1. The CDR3 sequence is 16 residues long. Germline V CDR1 and CDR2: LGHNT, FRNRAP. J gave up 5 bases and V 4 bases, and 14 bases lay outside the gene matches. The CDR3 sequence: CASGSPLPDRFNEQYF. The CDR3 DNA is TGTGCTAGTGGTTCCCCCTTACCGGACAGGTTCAACGAGCAGTACTTC.

The genes are TRBV4-1 and TRBJ2-7; no firm D call. The CDR3 runs 15 residues. Germline loops: CDR1 MGHRA, CDR2 YSYEKL. V was cut by 1 base and J by 4 bases, with 14 bases left in between. CDR3 protein: CASSQGSSLSYEQYF. As DNA, the CDR3 is TGCGCCAGCAGCCAAGGGTCTTCACTATCATACGAGCAGTACTTC.

A word on this clone: The same CDR3 arises from other DNA sequences in this sample as well. The chain has TRBV18 and TRBJ2-7; weak D call: TRBD2 (5 bases). The CDR3 length is 15 residues. Germline CDR1 is KGHSH and CDR2 is LQKENI. V gave up 2 bases and J gave up 6 bases, with 17 bases separating them. CDR3 coding DNA: TGTGCCAGCTCACCAAACCGGCAGGAGGCGGGCGAGCAGTACTTC. Protein: CASSPNRQEAGEQYF.

The J gene is TRBJ2-3, the V gene TRBV29-1, with TRBD2 matching 7 bases. With V trimmed by 2 bases and J by 4 bases, 3 bases remained unmatched. CDR3 size: 13 residues. Germline CDR1 is SQVTM and CDR2 is ANQGSEA. The CDR3 sequence is CSVETGGADTQYF. The CDR3 nucleotides read TGCAGCGTTGAAACGGGAGGAGCAGATACGCAGTATTTT.

This clone occurred once. This sequence joins TRBV10-1 and TRBJ1-4; D call uncertain. Between the trimmed V and J ends, which lost 2 bases and 5 bases, there was a span of 18 bases. CDR3 length: 17 amino acids. Germline V lookup: CDR1 WNHNN, CDR2 SYGVQD (reference sequence). CDR3 sequence: CASSEPQVLTPNEKLFF. CDR3 DNA sequence: TGCGCCAGCAGTGAGCCGCAGGTCCTAACCCCGAATGAAAAACTGTTTTTT.

V is TRBV5-1 and J is TRBJ2-1, with TRBD2 matching over 9 bases. Looked up from germline, CDR1 is SGHRS and CDR2 is YFSETQ. V trimming: 1 base; J trimming: 7 bases; junction bases outside the gene matches: 3. The CDR3 totals 14 residues. CDR3 nucleotides: TGCGCCAGCAGCTTGAGTCTAGCGGGAAATGAGCAGTTCTTC. It encodes CASSLSLAGNEQFF.

The V and J genes are TRBV5-6 and TRBJ2-1; TRBD2 agrees at 7 bases. CDR1 and CDR2 from the germline V gene are SGHDT and YYEEEE. This CDR3 has 15 residues. V shed 0 bases and J 7 bases; nucleotides not matched to a gene: 7. The CDR3 loop is CASSLGWNGGNEQFF. CDR3 bases: TGTGCCAGCAGCTTGGGATGGAACGGGGGGAATGAGCAGTTCTTC.

This clone was seen only a few times. The chain links TRBV27 to TRBJ1-1; no firm D call. Germline V gene sequence: CDR1 MNHEY, CDR2 SMNVEV (reference sequence). The CDR3 is made up of 14 amino acids. The germline V and J ends were trimmed by 6 bases and 5 bases, with 16 bases remaining between them. CDR3 in amino acids: CASSRAGRLTEAFF. The CDR3 DNA is TGTGCCAGCAGCCGGGCGGGCAGGTTGACTGAAGCTTTCTTT.

The chain links TRBV27 to TRBJ1-5; TRBD1 aligns across 8 bases. J was trimmed by 3 bases and V by 6 bases; bases with no gene match: 7. The CDR3 is 15 amino acids. Germline V lookup: CDR1 MNHEY, CDR2 SMNVEV (reference sequence). CDR3 nucleotide sequence: TGTGCCAGCAGAGGGGCAGGGGGCTTCAATCAGCCCCAGCATTTT. Its protein is CASRGAGGFNQPQHF.

The chain recombines TRBV2 with TRBJ1-1, with TRBD1 identical over 10 bases. V shed 2 bases and J 4 bases; nucleotides not matched to a gene: 13. This CDR3 has 18 amino acids. From germline, CDR1 is SNHLY and CDR2 FYNNEI. CDR3 amino acids: CASSESLTGGAKGTEAFF. The CDR3 region has the DNA TGTGCCAGCAGTGAATCGTTGACAGGGGGCGCGAAAGGCACTGAAGCTTTCTTT.

The chain carries TRBV9 and TRBJ2-2, with a weak D call TRBD2 (5 bases). V shed 4 bases and J shed 6 bases, with 16 bases lying between them. The CDR3 spans 15 residues. CDR1 SGDLS and CDR2 YYNGEE come from the germline V gene. This chain's CDR3 is CASSREGNLAGELFF. The CDR3 region has the DNA TGTGCCAGCAGCCGAGAGGGCAATTTGGCCGGGGAGCTGTTTTTT.

This clone was counted only a few times. V usage is TRBV9 and J usage is TRBJ1-1; D is perhaps TRBD1 (6 bases). V lost 0 bases, J lost 1 base, and 16 bases lay in between. CDR3 length equals 17 residues. In germline, CDR1 is SGDLS, CDR2 YYNGEE. The CDR3 loop is CASSVDEGLRGNTEAFF. The CDR3 DNA sequence: TGTGCCAGCAGCGTAGACGAAGGGCTCAGGGGGAACACTGAAGCTTTCTTT.

This chain connects TRBV7-2 to TRBJ2-5; 7 bases match TRBD1. Germline V lookup: CDR1 SGHTA, CDR2 FQGNSA. The CDR3 has 13 residues. V was pared by 6 bases and J by 5 bases, with 6 bases of the junction left unmatched. The CDR3, as DNA: TGTGCCAGCAGTCCGGGACAGAGGGAGACCCAGTACTTC. This codes for CASSPGQRETQYF.

The rearrangement links TRBV7-2 to TRBJ2-3, with D possibly being TRBD1 (5 bases). Germline V gene data show CDR1 as SGHTA and CDR2 as FQGNSA. Trimming pared 2 bases from V and 5 bases from J, leaving 5 bases between. This CDR3 has 12 amino acids. The CDR3 nucleotides are TGTGCCAGCAGCTTACAGGGAGATACGCAGTATTTT. Translated: CASSLQGDTQYF.

Only a few counts were recorded for this clone. CDR3 in DNA: TGTGCCAGCAGTTCGGGATCCAACTACTACAATGAGCAGTTCTTC. It is translated as CASSSGSNYYNEQFF. This chain uses TRBV6-5 with TRBJ2-1, with a possible D match to TRBD2 (5 bases). Trimming took 4 bases from V and 3 from J, leaving 13 bases between them. Per germline, CDR1 MNHEY and CDR2 SVGAGI. This CDR3 has 15 residues.

The gene calls are TRBV5-5 and TRBJ1-5, with 8 bases lining up with TRBD1. CDR3 length equals 15 residues. With V trimmed by 4 bases and J by 3 bases, 6 bases remained unmatched. CDR1 SGHKS and CDR2 YYEKEE come from the germline V gene (reference sequence). The CDR3 DNA sequence: TGTGCCAGCAGCAAGTTGGACAGGGCCAATCAGCCCCAGCATTTT. This encodes CASSKLDRANQPQHF.

This chain connects TRBV29-1 to TRBJ2-1; D is ambiguous. Germline lookup yields CDR1 SQVTM and CDR2 ANQGSEA. The CDR3 is 11 amino acids. The CDR3 bases are TGCGCGTCCGCGGTTTACAATGAGCAGTTCTTC. Translation: CASAVYNEQFF.

The V and J genes are TRBV29-1 and TRBJ1-2, with TRBD1 identical over 8 bases. J gave up 3 bases and V 6 bases, and 15 bases lay outside the gene matches. The CDR3 is made up of 16 amino acids. The germline V gene encodes CDR1 SQVTM and CDR2 ANQGSEA. The CDR3 here is CSVPLGQGQGDYGYTF. The CDR3 region has the DNA TGCAGCGTCCCCCTCGGACAGGGCCAAGGAGACTATGGCTACACCTTC.

This chain joins TRBV5-6 and TRBJ2-7; tentative D call: TRBD2 (6 bases). With 5 bases removed from V and 1 base from J, the gap between germline ends came to 22 bases. CDR1 and CDR2 (germline): SGHDT, YYEEEE. CDR3 length equals 17 residues. CDR3 sequence reads: CASSELVSGLPSYEQYF. The CDR3 DNA reads TGTGCCAGCAGTGAGTTGGTAAGCGGGCTACCTTCCTACGAGCAGTACTTC.

This clone appeared once. This chain connects TRBV5-1 to TRBJ2-2, with TRBD1 identical over 8 bases. Germline V CDR1 and CDR2: SGHRS, YFSETQ. J was trimmed by 10 bases and V by 0 bases; bases with no gene match: 5. This CDR3 has 14 amino acids. The CDR3 nucleotides are TGCGCCAGCAGCTTGGTTGGACAGGGTATGGAGCTGTTTTTT. Amino acid sequence: CASSLVGQGMELFF.

The chain joins TRBV5-1 to TRBJ2-5; perhaps TRBD2 as D (6 bases). The last part of the DNA fits TRBJ2-7 better; the J call may be wrong. The CDR3 is 15 amino acids. CDR1 and CDR2 from the germline V gene are SGHRS and YFSETQ. The CDR3 spells CASSSGLEDSYEQYF. CDR3 nucleotides: TGCGCCAGCAGCTCGGGACTGGAGGATTCCTACGAGCAGTACTTC.

CDR3 amino acids: CASSLVGQIRAEAFF. Written as DNA, the CDR3 is TGTGCCAGCAGCTTAGTGGGCCAGATTAGAGCTGAAGCTTTCTTT. V is TRBV7-2 and J is TRBJ1-1, with D uncertain. Germline V lookup: CDR1 SGHTA, CDR2 FQGNSA. V lost 1 base, J lost 6 bases, and 15 bases lay in between. The CDR3 is made up of 15 amino acids.

This clone was seen once. The gene calls are TRBV19 and TRBJ2-7; tentatively, D is TRBD2 (5 bases). V lost 6 bases to trimming and J lost 6 bases, with 18 bases between them. This CDR3 region has 14 residues. Germline values: CDR1 LNHDA, CDR2 SQIVND (reference sequence). CDR3 protein: CASRAHAGRGEQYF. The CDR3 DNA reads as TGTGCCAGTAGGGCCCACGCCGGCCGGGGCGAGCAGTACTTC.

This clone was counted once. The chain has TRBV12-5 and TRBJ2-3; 7 nucleotides match TRBD1. The germline gives CDR1 LGHNT, CDR2 FRNRAP. This CDR3 comprises 14 residues. J was trimmed by 6 bases and V by 3 bases; bases with no gene match: 6. The CDR3 DNA reads TGTGCTAGTGGTTTAGCTCCAGGGGGTGATACGCAGTATTTT. The encoded protein is CASGLAPGGDTQYF.

The V call is TRBV5-8, the J call TRBJ2-1; 13 positions match TRBD2. The V and J ends lost 4 bases and 4 bases, in that order; junction bases with no gene match: 5. The CDR3 sequence is 16 residues long. Germline V gene sequence: CDR1 SGHTS, CDR2 YDEGEE. The CDR3 sequence is CASSRRLAGGYNEQFF. The CDR3, as DNA: TGTGCCAGCAGCCGCCGACTAGCGGGGGGATACAATGAGCAGTTCTTC.

The rearrangement uses TRBV30 and TRBJ2-7, with 7 nucleotides matching TRBD2. CDR1 GTSNPN and CDR2 SVGIG come from the germline V gene (reference sequence). This CDR3 is built from 14 residues. V shed 0 bases, J shed 0 bases, and the junction held 2 bases outside the gene matches. CDR3 sequence reads: CAWSVGGSSYEQYF. CDR3 coding DNA: TGTGCCTGGAGTGTTGGCGGGAGCTCCTACGAGCAGTACTTC.

The CDR3, as DNA: TGTGCCAGCAGCCCTTCCTTGGACAGGGTGCACTATGGCTACACCTTC. This encodes CASSPSLDRVHYGYTF. The chain couples TRBV13 to TRBJ1-2; 8 bases agree with TRBD1. The CDR3 has 16 amino acids. V shed 5 bases, J shed 3 bases, and the junction held 11 bases outside the gene matches. Germline loops: CDR1 PRHDT, CDR2 FYEKMQ (reference sequence).

This CDR3 reads CASTWRGRGTEAFF. The CDR3 DNA reads TGTGCCTCCACCTGGCGGGGGAGGGGCACTGAAGCTTTCTTT. The V and J genes are TRBV19 and TRBJ1-1, with D perhaps TRBD1 (5 bases). CDR1 is LNHDA and CDR2 is SQIVND in the germline V gene (reference sequence). The CDR3 loop spans 14 amino acids. Trimming took off 11 bases at V and 4 bases at J, with 20 bases between the two ends.